This entry describes one TCR beta chain. The antigen remains undetermined. This record belongs to a study of PD-1 blockade in classical Hodgkin lymphoma. The data were produced by immunoSEQ multiplex PCR, yet TCRdb's version contains in-frame clones alone and is incomplete. The table includes roughly 29,000 clones, approximately 85% detected once. Findings and limits, study-wide: Complete responders' baseline diversity resembled that of newly diagnosed patients. It was reported that newly diagnosed patients had less baseline TCR diversity than healthy donors.

The CDR3 is made up of 14 amino acids. Germline CDR1 MNHEY, CDR2 SMNVEV (reference sequence). The ends were cut back, 4 bases at V and 3 bases at J, with 12 bases in the middle. Indicated time point: cycle 4 day 1 (C4D1), after 5 to 7 weeks of nivolumab. Relapse was seen in all patients after autologous stem cell transplantation, and brentuximab vedotin exposure was variable. By magnetic negative selection, CD4+ T cells were purified from thawed PBMCs. The receptor was isolated from a human donor with classical Hodgkin lymphoma. Specimen: CD4+ T cells from blood, collected before the fourth cycle of nivolumab. This chain uses TRBV27 with TRBJ1-1; D is uncertain. The DNA for the CDR3 is TGTGCCAGCAGTTCTGGAGGGCGGTACACTGAAGCTTTCTTT. This gives the protein CASSSGGRYTEAFF.